The entry that follows covers one T cell receptor beta chain sequence. The antigen remains undetermined. At the DNA level, this CDR3 is encoded by other sequences in the same sample as well. These data come from a study of CD8+ T cells in alopecia areata. Whole-study context: Patients received oral tofacitinib, 5 to 10 mg twice daily, for moderate-to-severe alopecia areata. Treatment with tofacitinib (6 to 18 months) was followed by 6 months off drug. Points from the study as a whole: Lesional scalp displayed greater clonality than normal scalp, most notably in alopecia totalis/universalis.

This CDR3 has 13 residues. Trimming removed 2 bases at V and 4 bases at J, with 5 bases between. Germline-derived CDR1 and CDR2 are MNHEY and SVGAGI. Once RNA had been extracted, it was reverse transcribed into cDNA to act as the sequencing template. Sequencing used immunoSEQ multiplex PCR; TCRdb keeps in-frame clones, though not all of them. The data show about 180,000 clones, with 59% seen just once and roughly 14% held by the top ten. Here the sequenced sample was CD4+ T cells sorted from blood, taken at week 0. The rearrangement uses TRBV6-5 and TRBJ2-2, with D uncertain. This TCR came from a human donor with alopecia areata. CDR3 nucleotide sequence: TGTGCCAGCAGTTACCGCGGCACCGGGGAGCTGTTTTTT. Its translation is CASSYRGTGELFF.